This T cell receptor (beta chain) was identified in a study of blood T cell repertoires in COVID-19. About the study: From T cells, B-cell-depleted T cells, or PBMCs came the material, which was cDNA or gDNA.

Measured with immunoSEQ multiplex PCR; TCRdb has only the in-frame clones, and not every one. Of hundreds of thousands of clones listed, roughly 85% were seen once; the top ten hold 3.6%. The material sequenced was peripheral blood. The receptor comes from a woman aged 18 to 35 with acute or convalescent COVID-19.

CDR3 in DNA: TGCAGCGCCGTTGGGGGGGGCAGGCTCTATGGCTACACCTTC. Encoded protein: CSAVGGGRLYGYTF. The chain employs TRBV29-1 and TRBJ1-2, with a possible D match to TRBD1 (6 bases). There are 14 residues in the CDR3. The germline CDR1 and CDR2 sequences are SQVTM and ANQGSEA. Trimming pared 7 bases from V and 4 bases from J, leaving 19 bases between. The whole variable domain, filled in from reference TRBV29-1 and TRBJ1-2, reads SAVISQKPSRDICQRGTSLTIQCQVDSQVTMMFWYRQQPGQSLTLIATANQGSEATYESGFVIDKFPISRPNLTFSTLTVSNMSPEDSSIYLCSAVGGGRLYGYTFGSGTRLTVV.